The 24 T cell receptor beta chains below come from one sample, sequenced in a study of OX40 agonist ivuxolimab in advanced cancers. The table came from immunoSEQ multiplex PCR; TCRdb's copy has only in-frame clones and leaves some out. The data contain approximately 94,000 clones, roughly 90% of them singletons. This specimen consisted of CD4+ or CD8+ T cells sorted from blood, obtained in a trial of the OX40 agonist ivuxolimab. The source is an adult with an advanced solid tumor such as melanoma, head and neck, liver or kidney cancer.

The rearrangement links TRBV19 to TRBJ1-3; no definite D call. CDR1 and CDR2 from the germline V gene are LNHDA and SQIVND (reference sequence). CDR3 size: 9 residues. Trimming pared 5 bases from V and 11 bases from J, leaving 4 bases between. CDR3 in amino acids: CASSFAIYF. The CDR3 region has the DNA TGTGCCAGTAGTTTTGCCATATATTTT.

The chain carries TRBV6-5 and TRBJ1-1; the D gene is possibly TRBD1 (5 bases). CDR1 MNHEY and CDR2 SVGAGI come from the germline V gene. Trimming shortened V by 6 bases and J by 4 bases, and 15 bases separated the two germline ends. This CDR3 comprises 14 residues. The CDR3 DNA sequence: TGTGCCAGCAGAGCCCAGAGGGGCCTCACTGAAGCTTTCTTT. Translating it yields CASRAQRGLTEAFF.

The chain couples TRBV19 to TRBJ2-6; tentative D call: TRBD1 (5 bases). Per the germline V gene, CDR1 is LNHDA and CDR2 is SQIVND (reference sequence). Trimming removed 3 bases from V and 11 bases from J, with 14 bases in between. The CDR3 length is 14 residues. DNA of the CDR3: TGTGCCAGTAGTATTAGGCAGGGTAACGACGTCCTGACTTTC. This gives the protein CASSIRQGNDVLTF.

Of note for this clone: The same CDR3 can be traced to other DNA sequences in this sample. This chain connects TRBV5-1 to TRBJ1-2; 8 bases fit TRBD1. V lost 3 bases to trimming and J lost 4 bases; unmatched junction nucleotides: 5. This CDR3 spans 14 amino acids. Germline CDR1 and CDR2: SGHRS and YFSETQ. As DNA, the CDR3 is TGCGCCAGCAGCTCTGGACAGGGCGGCTATGGCTACACCTTC. Translated: CASSSGQGGYGYTF.

The chain carries TRBV6-1 and TRBJ1-5; no definite D call. Trimming pared 1 base from V and 3 bases from J, leaving 7 bases between. CDR1 is MNHNS and CDR2 is SASEGT in the germline V gene. The CDR3 is 14 amino acids. The CDR3 here is CASSEVKLNQPQHF. Here the CDR3 DNA reads TGTGCCAGCAGTGAAGTCAAGCTCAATCAGCCCCAGCATTTT.

The rearrangement uses TRBV28 and TRBJ1-2, with D perhaps matching TRBD1 (6 bases). CDR3 length: 13 residues. The ends were cut back, 6 bases at V and 8 bases at J, with 16 bases in the middle. Germline V gene data show CDR1 as MDHEN and CDR2 as SYDVKM. In nucleotides, the CDR3 is TGTGCCAGCAGGGAGCCGACAGGAGCGGGCTACACCTTC. Protein sequence: CASREPTGAGYTF.

V and J are TRBV7-6 and TRBJ1-5; unclear D gene. In germline, CDR1 is SGHVS, CDR2 FNYEAQ. V shed 1 base and J shed 4 bases, with 2 bases lying between them. CDR3 length equals 12 residues. CDR3 nucleotide sequence: TGTGCCAGCAGCTTAGGGAATCAGCCCCAGCATTTT. Protein sequence: CASSLGNQPQHF. Full variable domain (outside the CDR3, taken from reference TRBV7-6 and TRBJ1-5): GAGVSQSPRYKVTKRGQDVALRCDPISGHVSLYWYRQALGQGPEFLTYFNYEAQQDKSGLPNDRFSAERPEGSISTLTIQRTEQRDSAMYRCASSLGNQPQHFGDGTRLSIL.

The V and J genes are TRBV6-1 and TRBJ1-2; D remains unclear. Germline V gene data show CDR1 as MNHNS and CDR2 as SASEGT. Trimming took 2 bases from V and 3 from J, leaving 16 bases between them. The CDR3 loop spans 16 amino acids. Here the CDR3 reads CASSEMNQRPDYGYTF. CDR3 DNA sequence: TGTGCCAGCAGTGAAATGAACCAGAGACCTGACTATGGCTACACCTTC.

The DNA of the CDR3 is TGTGCCAGCAGTGCAACAGACGTTCGCCGAGGTCCTGGCTACACCTTC. The encoded protein is CASSATDVRRGPGYTF. The V and J genes are TRBV6-1 and TRBJ1-2; D call uncertain. This CDR3 comprises 16 residues. With 4 bases removed from V and 7 bases from J, the gap between germline ends came to 22 bases. The V gene's germline CDR1 is MNHNS and CDR2 SASEGT.

The V call is TRBV6-1, the J call TRBJ2-1; TRBD1 is a possible D gene (6 bases). The CDR3 spans 15 residues. The V gene lost 6 bases and the J gene lost 1 base, with 13 bases spanning the gap. Germline loops: CDR1 MNHNS, CDR2 SASEGT. The CDR3 loop reads CASSVQGLSYNEQFF. CDR3 sequence (DNA): TGTGCCAGCAGCGTTCAGGGGCTGTCCTACAATGAGCAGTTCTTC.

The J gene is TRBJ2-3, the V gene TRBV27, with 12 bases matching TRBD2. The CDR3 totals 15 residues. Trimming removed 5 bases from V and 4 bases from J; junction bases left unmatched: 4. Germline lookup yields CDR1 MNHEY and CDR2 SMNVEV (reference sequence). The CDR3 sequence is CASSPLAGGPDTQYF. The CDR3 nucleotides are TGTGCCAGCAGTCCACTAGCGGGAGGCCCAGATACGCAGTATTTT.

This chain connects TRBV7-9 to TRBJ2-1; 7 bases are a match to TRBD2. The CDR3 consists of 15 residues. With V trimmed by 1 base and J by 8 bases, 8 bases remained unmatched. Germline V lookup: CDR1 SEHNR, CDR2 FQNEAQ (reference sequence). The CDR3 sequence is CASSLVGGGGDEQFF. DNA for the CDR3: TGTGCCAGCAGCTTAGTAGGCGGGGGAGGAGATGAGCAGTTCTTC.

The chain recombines TRBV14 with TRBJ1-6, with a tentative D call TRBD1 (5 bases). In germline, CDR1 is SGHDN, CDR2 FVKESK. V lost 6 bases and J lost 7, with 16 bases in between. This CDR3 has 15 residues. This CDR3 is CASSFGGFANSPLHF. CDR3 sequence (DNA): TGTGCCAGCAGTTTCGGGGGGTTTGCGAATTCACCCCTCCACTTT.

The chain recombines TRBV28 with TRBJ1-5; 9 bases map to TRBD1. Losses at the gene ends were 5 bases for V and 2 bases for J; bases not matched to a gene: 7. Germline V gives CDR1 MDHEN, CDR2 SYDVKM. This CDR3 is 16 amino acids long. DNA of the CDR3: TGTGCCAGCAGTCCACAGGGGGCATGGGGCAATCAGCCCCAGCATTTT. It yields the protein CASSPQGAWGNQPQHF.

This clone was observed a handful of times. The V gene is TRBV7-6, the J gene TRBJ1-1; D is unresolved. V lost 2 bases, J lost 1 base, and 5 bases lay in between. The CDR3 runs 13 residues. CDR1 is SGHVS, CDR2 FNYEAQ, per germline. The CDR3, as DNA: TGTGCCAGCAGCTTAAACAGGAACACTGAAGCTTTCTTT. This sequence encodes CASSLNRNTEAFF.

The V and J genes are TRBV27 and TRBJ2-7; 9 bases align to TRBD2. V dropped 5 bases and J dropped 6; count of bases not matched to a gene: 20. Germline-derived CDR1 and CDR2 are MNHEY and SMNVEV (reference sequence). The CDR3 runs 18 residues. In DNA, the CDR3 is TGTGCCAGCAGTCCACTCGGGCTAGCGGGGAGCCTCGGTAGCGAGCAGTACTTC. This translates into CASSPLGLAGSLGSEQYF.

This chain connects TRBV19 to TRBJ2-3; no clear D. The CDR3 is made up of 13 amino acids. The germline V gene encodes CDR1 LNHDA and CDR2 SQIVND (reference sequence). V lost 5 bases, J lost 6 bases, and 12 bases lay in between. DNA of the CDR3: TGTGCCAGTAGTCGTCCCCCCGGGGATACGCAGTATTTT. Translated: CASSRPPGDTQYF.

The count of this clone is one. The rearrangement uses TRBV5-4 and TRBJ2-1; 15 positions match TRBD2. The CDR3 length is 17 residues. V trimming: 4 bases; J trimming: 6 bases; junction bases outside the gene matches: 8. CDR1 is SGHNT and CDR2 is YYREEE in the germline V gene (reference sequence). CDR3 region: CASSRGLAGGFGNEQFF. In DNA, the CDR3 is TGTGCCAGCAGCCGAGGACTAGCGGGAGGGTTTGGCAATGAGCAGTTCTTC. Supplemented by reference TRBV5-4 and TRBJ2-1, the full variable domain reads ETGVTQSPTHLIKTRGQQVTLRCSSQSGHNTVSWYQQALGQGPQFIFQYYREEENGRGNFPPRFSGLQFPNYSSELNVNALELDDSALYLCASSRGLAGGFGNEQFFGPGTRLTVL.

This clone was found a few times. V and J are TRBV4-2 and TRBJ2-7; D remains unclear. V lost 1 base and J lost 2, with 6 bases in between. Germline assignment: CDR1 LGHNA and CDR2 YNFKEQ. The CDR3 has 13 amino acids. For the CDR3, the DNA is TGTGCCAGCAGCCAAGTTGGTCCCTACGAGCAGTACTTC. Encoded protein: CASSQVGPYEQYF.

J is TRBJ1-6 and V is TRBV7-9, with D possibly matching TRBD1 (6 bases). Trimming removed 0 bases at V and 10 bases at J, with 13 bases between. CDR1 SEHNR and CDR2 FQNEAQ come from the germline V gene (reference sequence). The CDR3 loop spans 15 amino acids. CDR3 residues: CASSLASGAGSPLHF. CDR3 in DNA: TGTGCCAGCAGCTTAGCTTCGGGGGCTGGATCACCCCTCCACTTT.

About this clone itself: Different DNA sequences within this sample yield the same CDR3. This chain uses TRBV5-1 with TRBJ2-7; the D is unclear. Germline assignment: CDR1 SGHRS and CDR2 YFSETQ. V lost 2 bases and J lost 3, with 3 bases in between. The CDR3 has 11 amino acids. The CDR3 nucleotides read TGCGCCAGCAGCTTAGGCTACGAGCAGTACTTC. Residues: CASSLGYEQYF.

CDR3 residues: CASSWGVNTEAFF. CDR3 nucleotides: TGTGCCAGCAGCTGGGGGGTGAACACTGAAGCTTTCTTT. The chain employs TRBV9 and TRBJ1-1; a possible D gene is TRBD1 (5 bases). This CDR3 contains 13 residues. The V gene lost 4 bases and the J gene lost 0 bases, with 7 bases spanning the gap. Germline assignment: CDR1 SGDLS and CDR2 YYNGEE.

The chain recombines TRBV19 with TRBJ1-4, with a possible D match to TRBD1 (5 bases). CDR1 is LNHDA, CDR2 SQIVND, per germline (reference sequence). The V end lost 6 bases, the J end lost 0 bases, and 8 bases lay between the germline ends. The CDR3 runs to 14 residues. CDR3 region: CASRETATNEKLFF. In DNA form, the CDR3 reads TGTGCCAGTAGGGAGACAGCAACTAATGAAAAACTGTTTTTT.

This clone was observed a single time. The J gene is TRBJ2-3, the V gene TRBV10-1; 7 nucleotides align to TRBD2. V was clipped by 7 bases and J by 6 bases; unmatched bases: 10. The germline V gene has CDR1 WNHNN and CDR2 SYGVQD (reference sequence). The CDR3 extends over 14 amino acids. This CDR3 is CASIFHGGLDTQYF. DNA for the CDR3: TGCGCCAGCATTTTCCACGGGGGGTTGGATACGCAGTATTTT.